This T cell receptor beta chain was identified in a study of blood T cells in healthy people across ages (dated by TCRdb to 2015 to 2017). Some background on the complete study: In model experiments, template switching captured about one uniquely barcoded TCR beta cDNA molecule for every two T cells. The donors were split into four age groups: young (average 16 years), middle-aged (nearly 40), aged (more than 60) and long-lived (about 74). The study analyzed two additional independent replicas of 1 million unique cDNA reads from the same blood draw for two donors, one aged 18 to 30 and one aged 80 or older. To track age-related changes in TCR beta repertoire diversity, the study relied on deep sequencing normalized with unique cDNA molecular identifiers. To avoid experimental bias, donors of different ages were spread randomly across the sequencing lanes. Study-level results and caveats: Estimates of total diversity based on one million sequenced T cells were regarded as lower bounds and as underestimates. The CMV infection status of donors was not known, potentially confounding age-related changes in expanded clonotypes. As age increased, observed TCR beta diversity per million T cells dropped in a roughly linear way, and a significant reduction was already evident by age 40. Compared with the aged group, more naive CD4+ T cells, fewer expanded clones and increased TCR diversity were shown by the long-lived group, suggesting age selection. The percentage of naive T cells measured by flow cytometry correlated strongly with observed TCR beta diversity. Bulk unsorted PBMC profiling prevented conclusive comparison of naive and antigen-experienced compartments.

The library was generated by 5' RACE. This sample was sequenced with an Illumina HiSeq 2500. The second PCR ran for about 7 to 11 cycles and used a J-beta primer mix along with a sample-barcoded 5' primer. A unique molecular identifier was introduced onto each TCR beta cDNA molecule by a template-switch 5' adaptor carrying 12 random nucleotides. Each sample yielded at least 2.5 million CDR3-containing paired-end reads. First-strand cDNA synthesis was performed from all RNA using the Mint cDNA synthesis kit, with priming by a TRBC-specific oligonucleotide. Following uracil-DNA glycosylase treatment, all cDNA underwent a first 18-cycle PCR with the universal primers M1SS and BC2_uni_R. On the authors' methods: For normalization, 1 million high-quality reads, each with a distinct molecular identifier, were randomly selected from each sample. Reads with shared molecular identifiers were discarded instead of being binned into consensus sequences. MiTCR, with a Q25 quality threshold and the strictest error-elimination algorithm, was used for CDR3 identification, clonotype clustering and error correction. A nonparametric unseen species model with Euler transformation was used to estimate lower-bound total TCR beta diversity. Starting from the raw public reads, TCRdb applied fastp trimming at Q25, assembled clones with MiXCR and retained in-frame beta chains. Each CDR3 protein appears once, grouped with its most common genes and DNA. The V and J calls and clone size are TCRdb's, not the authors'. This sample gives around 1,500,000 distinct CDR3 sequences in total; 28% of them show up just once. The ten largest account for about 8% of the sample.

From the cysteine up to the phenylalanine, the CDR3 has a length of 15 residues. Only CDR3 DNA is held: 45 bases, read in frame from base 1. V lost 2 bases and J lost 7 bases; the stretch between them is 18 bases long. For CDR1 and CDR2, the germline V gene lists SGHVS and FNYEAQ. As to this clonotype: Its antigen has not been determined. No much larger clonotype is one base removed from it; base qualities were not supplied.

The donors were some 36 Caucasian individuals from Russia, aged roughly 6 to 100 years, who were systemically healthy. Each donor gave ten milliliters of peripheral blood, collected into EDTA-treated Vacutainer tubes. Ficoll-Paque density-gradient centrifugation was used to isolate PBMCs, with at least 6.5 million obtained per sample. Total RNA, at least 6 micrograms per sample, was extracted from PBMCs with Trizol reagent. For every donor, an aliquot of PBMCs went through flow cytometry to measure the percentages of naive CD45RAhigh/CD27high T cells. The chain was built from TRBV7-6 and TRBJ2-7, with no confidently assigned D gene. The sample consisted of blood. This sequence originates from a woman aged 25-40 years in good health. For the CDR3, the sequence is CASSLRPLDNDEQYF. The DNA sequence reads TGTGCCAGCAGCTTAAGGCCTCTCGACAATGATGAGCAGTACTTC.